The 17 T cell receptor beta chains reported below all come from one sample, sequenced in a study of spatial heterogeneity in lung cancer. TCRdb itself ran the 5' RACE reads through MiXCR, one entry per CDR3 protein. The sample consists of about 94,000 distinct CDR3 sequences, around 19% of them appearing once. Described time point: blood at routine non-recurrence follow-up after resection. The sequences come from PBMCs, collected at follow-up. All receptors come from a male donor with early-stage non-small cell lung cancer.

The chain uses TRBV27 and TRBJ2-3, with D tentatively TRBD2 (7 bases). The CDR3 runs 16 residues. V lost 5 bases, J lost 4 bases, and 19 bases lay in between. The germline V gene has CDR1 MNHEY and CDR2 SMNVEV (reference sequence). The CDR3, as DNA: TGTGCCAGCAGTCCCCTTAGGGGGGGGCCCCCAGATACGCAGTATTTT. Its translation is CASSPLRGGPPDTQYF.

V usage is TRBV29-1 and J usage is TRBJ1-1, with TRBD1 identical over 7 bases. The CDR3 contains 14 residues. V trimming: 4 bases; J trimming: 1 base; junction bases outside the gene matches: 6. Germline V gives CDR1 SQVTM, CDR2 ANQGSEA. Here the CDR3 DNA reads TGCAGCGTTGTACCTGGGACAGAGAACACTGAAGCTTTCTTT. Translation: CSVVPGTENTEAFF.

This clonotype appeared a few times. The chain recombines TRBV3-1 with TRBJ1-4, with D maybe TRBD1 (6 bases). With 2 bases removed from V and 14 bases from J, the gap between germline ends came to 12 bases. CDR3 length equals 12 residues. CDR1 is LGHDT, CDR2 YNNKEL, per germline (reference sequence). CDR3 sequence reads: CASSQLGDTLFF. The CDR3 DNA is TGTGCCAGCAGCCAATTGGGGGACACTCTGTTTTTT.

This clonotype was recorded at least ten times. The chain uses TRBV5-4 and TRBJ2-1, with unresolved D. V dropped 2 bases and J dropped 0 bases, with 9 bases sitting between them. The CDR3 contains 15 residues. In germline, CDR1 is SGHNT, CDR2 YYREEE (reference sequence). CDR3 nucleotide sequence: TGTGCCAGCAGCTTTGACCCGAGCTCCTACAATGAGCAGTTCTTC. Translation gives CASSFDPSSYNEQFF. Looking up the rest from reference TRBV5-4 and TRBJ2-1 gives the full variable domain: ETGVTQSPTHLIKTRGQQVTLRCSSQSGHNTVSWYQQALGQGPQFIFQYYREEENGRGNFPPRFSGLQFPNYSSELNVNALELDDSALYLCASSFDPSSYNEQFFGPGTRLTVL.

This clonotype occurred a few times. The chain recombines TRBV12-3 or TRBV12-4 with TRBJ1-4; D is perhaps TRBD1 (6 bases). The length of the CDR3 is 15 residues. V gave up 8 bases and J gave up 2 bases, with 15 bases separating them. In DNA form, the CDR3 reads TGTGCCAGCCGGGGGGCTGGAGGGACTAATGAAAAACTGTTTTTT. It yields the protein CASRGAGGTNEKLFF.

This clonotype has only a few counts. This sequence joins TRBV5-1 and TRBJ1-1; 8 bases align to TRBD1. V was pared by 0 bases and J by 4 bases, with 2 bases of the junction left unmatched. The CDR3 sequence is 14 residues long. Per the germline V gene, CDR1 is SGHRS and CDR2 is YFSETQ. The DNA for the CDR3 is TGCGCCAGCAGCTTGGAACAGGGGGTCACTGAAGCTTTCTTT. Translating it yields CASSLEQGVTEAFF.

This clonotype turned up a few times. This chain links TRBV28 with TRBJ1-5; D uncertain. Between the trimmed V and J ends, which lost 10 bases and 1 base, there was a span of 20 bases. Germline loops: CDR1 MDHEN, CDR2 SYDVKM. This CDR3 region has 16 residues. CDR3 in DNA: TGTGCCACTACCCAAATCGCTCGGTTGAGCAATCAGCCCCAGCATTTT. This gives the protein CATTQIARLSNQPQHF.

This clonotype was observed a few times. This sequence joins TRBV7-9 and TRBJ1-2; D is undetermined. V was shortened by 4 bases and J by 6 bases, with 18 bases between the two germline ends. Germline V gene sequence: CDR1 SEHNR, CDR2 FQNEAQ (reference sequence). This CDR3 is built from 15 residues. CDR3: CASSSERDRRDGYTF. The DNA of the CDR3 is TGTGCCAGCAGCTCCGAGAGGGATCGACGGGATGGCTACACCTTC.

This clonotype was observed a few times. V gene TRBV6-5 combines with J gene TRBJ1-2; 8 nucleotides match TRBD1. The length of the CDR3 is 13 residues. Trimming removed 6 bases from V and 5 bases from J; junction bases left unmatched: 5. Per the germline V gene, CDR1 is MNHEY and CDR2 is SVGAGI. CDR3 in DNA: TGTGCCAGCAGCCCCGACAGGGGATATGGCTACACCTTC. Amino acid sequence: CASSPDRGYGYTF.

This clonotype has more than one count but fewer than ten. The rearrangement uses TRBV21-1 and TRBJ2-3; the table assigns TRBD2, which was not confirmed against the DNA. TRBV21-1 counts as a pseudogene. The CDR3 has 14 residues. CDR3 residues: CASSRVGGTDTQYF. CDR3 coding DNA: TGTGCCAGCAGCCGAGTGGGAGGCACAGATACGCAGTATTTT.

The rearrangement uses TRBV7-9 and TRBJ1-3; D is uncertain. Germline V gives CDR1 SEHNR, CDR2 FQNEAQ (reference sequence). V was cut by 5 bases and J by 0 bases, with 11 bases left in between. CDR3 length: 15 amino acids. Here the CDR3 reads CASSPQASSGNTIYF. The CDR3 DNA follows: TGTGCCAGCAGCCCCCAGGCTTCCTCTGGAAACACCATATATTTT.

The chain employs TRBV20-1 and TRBJ1-1; D possibly corresponds to TRBD1 (6 bases). Germline CDR1 DFQATT, CDR2 SNEGSKA (reference sequence). The CDR3 spans 12 residues. The V gene lost 3 bases and the J gene lost 8 bases, with 13 bases spanning the gap. CDR3 DNA: TGCAGTGCTAGGTTAGGGGGGGAAGAAGCTTTCTTT. Encoded protein: CSARLGGEEAFF.

This clonotype was detected a few times. The rearrangement joins TRBV6-5 to TRBJ1-6; the D gene is possibly TRBD1 (6 bases). The V end was cut by 0 bases, the J end by 5 bases, with 8 bases between. The CDR3 contains 15 residues. The germline gives CDR1 MNHEY, CDR2 SVGAGI. The CDR3 DNA sequence: TGTGCCAGCAGTTACTCGGACAGCCATAATTCACCCCTCCACTTT. Translation gives CASSYSDSHNSPLHF.

A few counts support this clonotype. The J gene is TRBJ2-2, the V gene TRBV2, with a weak D call TRBD2 (6 bases). This CDR3 is built from 14 residues. Germline V gene sequence: CDR1 SNHLY, CDR2 FYNNEI. V dropped 6 bases and J dropped 0 bases, with 8 bases sitting between them. As DNA, the CDR3 is TGTGCCAGCAGGGGGACTTCGAACACCGGGGAGCTGTTTTTT. It codes for CASRGTSNTGELFF. The complete variable domain, with remaining parts taken from reference TRBV2 and TRBJ2-2, reads EPEVTQTPSHQVTQMGQEVILRCVPISNHLYFYWYRQILGQKVEFLVSFYNNEISEKSEIFDDQFSVERPDGSNFTLKIRSTKLEDSAMYFCASRGTSNTGELFFGEGSRLTVL.

By its share, this clonotype is medium-sized (0.01 to 0.1%). J is TRBJ1-5 and V is TRBV12-3 or TRBV12-4; possible D gene TRBD1, 6 bases. This CDR3 has 13 amino acids. Trimming shortened V by 3 bases and J by 6 bases, and 9 bases separated the two germline ends. Written as DNA, the CDR3 is TGTGCCAGCAGTTTGGGGGCGAGTCAGCCCCAGCATTTT. This codes for CASSLGASQPQHF.

The table lists this clonotype with a few counts. The chain links TRBV24-1 to TRBJ2-2; 7 bases fit TRBD1. CDR3 length: 14 amino acids. The trim removed 7 bases at V and 4 bases at J, leaving 5 bases unmatched. CDR1 and CDR2 (germline): KGHDR, SFDVKD. CDR3: CATRPTGSTGELFF. The CDR3 DNA follows: TGTGCCACCAGACCGACAGGGTCCACCGGGGAGCTGTTTTTT.

This clonotype was recorded a few times. This chain joins TRBV9 and TRBJ2-2, with no clear D. The germline V and J ends were trimmed by 2 bases and 0 bases, with 11 bases remaining between them. Germline V CDR1 and CDR2: SGDLS, YYNGEE. The CDR3 runs 16 residues. CDR3 bases: TGTGCCAGCAGCGTTGTTGCTGGAGCGAACACCGGGGAGCTGTTTTTT. Encoded protein: CASSVVAGANTGELFF.